This entry concerns a single TCR beta chain. Its antigen remains unidentified. CDR3 length: 13 residues. Germline-derived CDR1 and CDR2 are LNHDA and SQIVND (reference sequence). Trimming removed 1 base from V and 9 bases from J, with 10 bases in between. Using its own MiXCR run on the PCR reads, TCRdb lists one record per CDR3 protein. There are about 640,000 distinct CDR3 sequences in the sample; just under 20% occur only once, and 0.85% lies in the top ten. The data were taken from a study of molecular identifiers for immune sequencing clone quantification. Study-wide points: Over 99% of effector molecules, yet under 1% of naive-cell molecules, were held by clones above 20 RNA copies. Same-barcode identical TCR molecules could make highly expanded clones look smaller than they are.

As CD8+CD4-CCR7+CD45RA+ cells, naive CD8 T cells were sorted. The J gene is TRBJ1-5, the V gene TRBV19; D uncertain. Sequencing was performed on naive CD8+ T cells from blood, with Jurkat cell RNA spiked in. Subset given: FACS-sorted CD8+CD4-CCR7+CD45RA+ naive T cells. The receptor was derived from a human donor in good health. Some libraries in this study had Jurkat cell RNA spiked in. The DNA of the CDR3 is TGTGCCAGTAGTATAGTCGCCGGCGGGCCCCAGCATTTT. Amino acids: CASSIVAGGPQHF.